This T cell receptor (beta chain) emerged from a study of blood T cell repertoires in COVID-19. Between the trimmed V and J ends, which lost 3 bases and 1 base, there was a span of 18 bases. Germline CDR1 reads MDHEN; CDR2 reads SYDVKM. This CDR3 is 17 amino acids long. Study processing details: Researchers report that nucleated cell counts were estimated from reference gene primer amplification. Some clones are missing from TCRdb's copy, which holds only in-frame ones; the method was immunoSEQ multiplex PCR. From that table come the V and J calls and clone size; the DNA was used to work out D and trimming. The table includes approximately 200,000 clones, 70% to 80% detected once.

The sequence was collected from a woman in her thirties or forties with COVID-19, enrolled during active disease. Sequences were obtained from peripheral blood. J is TRBJ1-2 and V is TRBV28, with D perhaps matching TRBD1 (6 bases). This chain's CDR3 is CASSFLWGRTLNYGYTF. In DNA form, the CDR3 reads TGTGCCAGCAGTTTTCTCTGGGGGCGGACCCTTAACTATGGCTACACCTTC.